What follows are 25 T cell receptor beta chains derived from one specimen sequenced in a study of cytomegalovirus exposure and HLA in healthy donors. Primers included in the PCR were 60 Vbeta and 13 Jbeta primers. Libraries were prepared by immunoSEQ multiplex PCR; TCRdb keeps only in-frame clonotypes and omits some of them. The data show over 45,000 clones, with roughly 84% seen just once and 4.3% held by the top ten. Sequenced: PBMCs. All receptors derive from a man aged 30-40 years in good health and CMV-seronegative.

This chain uses TRBV7-6 with TRBJ2-3, with a possible D match to TRBD2 (7 bases). Per germline, CDR1 SGHVS and CDR2 FNYEAQ. The CDR3 spans 18 residues. V was clipped by 2 bases and J by 5 bases, with 23 bases between them. The CDR3 spells CASSLPTGPAGAGDTQYF. CDR3 coding DNA: TGTGCCAGCAGCTTACCGACGGGCCCGGCGGGGGCCGGAGATACGCAGTATTTT.

V gene TRBV7-9 combines with J gene TRBJ2-7, with TRBD1 identical over 7 bases. Unmatched junction bases numbered 6, after V lost 3 bases and J lost 7 bases. Looked up from germline, CDR1 is SEHNR and CDR2 is FQNEAQ (reference sequence). This CDR3 is built from 13 residues. In nucleotides, the CDR3 is TGTGCCAGCAGCTTGACAGGGTCGGGAGAGCAGTACTTC. Translating gives CASSLTGSGEQYF.

The rearrangement uses TRBV27 and TRBJ1-2, with a weak D call TRBD1 (6 bases). This CDR3 has 14 amino acids. Trimming removed 4 bases at V and 0 bases at J, with 9 bases between. CDR1 is MNHEY and CDR2 is SMNVEV in the germline V gene (reference sequence). CDR3 DNA: TGTGCCAGCAGTTCAGCAGGGGCTAACTATGGCTACACCTTC. Amino acids: CASSSAGANYGYTF.

The V gene is TRBV28, the J gene TRBJ2-7, with D maybe TRBD1 (5 bases). Deletions cut 1 base from V and 7 bases from J, with 20 bases between. The CDR3 is 16 amino acids. Per the germline V gene, CDR1 is MDHEN and CDR2 is SYDVKM. CDR3 sequence reads: CASSLYGQGSYTEQYF. The CDR3 coding sequence is TGTGCCAGCAGTTTATATGGGCAGGGTAGCTATACGGAGCAGTACTTC.

The chain is built from TRBV20-1 and TRBJ2-1; D remains ambiguous. The CDR3 runs 11 residues. Germline CDR1 DFQATT, CDR2 SNEGSKA (reference sequence). V was trimmed by 7 bases and J by 4 bases, leaving 8 bases between them. CDR3 sequence (DNA): TGCAGTGGAACAGTATACAATGAGCAGTTCTTC. It encodes CSGTVYNEQFF.

This chain links TRBV9 with TRBJ1-5; 7 bases are a match to TRBD1. The CDR3 contains 13 residues. With V trimmed by 3 bases and J by 5 bases, 2 bases remained unmatched. The germline gives CDR1 SGDLS, CDR2 YYNGEE. The CDR3 region is CASSATGDQPQHF. For the CDR3, the DNA is TGTGCCAGCAGCGCCACAGGGGATCAGCCCCAGCATTTT. Variable domain in full (rest from reference TRBV9 and TRBJ1-5): DSGVTQTPKHLITATGQRVTLRCSPRSGDLSVYWYQQSLDQGLQFLIQYYNGEERAKGNILERFSAQQFPDLHSELNLSSLELGDSALYFCASSATGDQPQHFGDGTRLSIL.

In this sample, this clone turned up once. The V and J genes are TRBV11-2 and TRBJ2-7; D gene ambiguous. Per the germline V gene, CDR1 is SGHAT and CDR2 is FQNNGV. Trimming cost V 4 bases and J 2 bases, with 15 bases left between them. This CDR3 contains 15 residues. The CDR3 loop is CASSSRRGATYEQYF. The CDR3, as DNA: TGTGCCAGCAGCTCCCGTAGAGGCGCAACCTACGAGCAGTACTTC. The whole variable domain, remainder taken from reference TRBV11-2 and TRBJ2-7, is EAGVAQSPRYKIIEKRQSVAFWCNPISGHATLYWYQQILGQGPKLLIQFQNNGVVDDSQLPKDRFSAERLKGVDSTLKIQPAKLEDSAVYLCASSSRRGATYEQYFGPGTRLTVT.

This sequence joins TRBV30 and TRBJ2-1; 8 bases align to TRBD2. Per the germline V gene, CDR1 is GTSNPN and CDR2 is SVGIG (reference sequence). V was clipped by 1 base and J by 9 bases; unmatched bases: 11. The CDR3 extends over 15 amino acids. The CDR3 DNA reads as TGTGCCTGGAGTGGACTAGCGAGGGAATTAGGTGAGCAGTTCTTC. Translation: CAWSGLARELGEQFF.

The rearrangement links TRBV19 to TRBJ1-2; D remains unclear. The CDR3 contains 15 residues. V lost 3 bases, J lost 0 bases, and 11 bases lay in between. Germline CDR1 LNHDA, CDR2 SQIVND (reference sequence). The CDR3 bases are TGTGCCAGTAGTATTTACAGCACCTCTAACTATGGCTACACCTTC. This codes for CASSIYSTSNYGYTF. Filled out from reference TRBV19 and TRBJ1-2, the complete variable domain reads DGGITQSPKYLFRKEGQNVTLSCEQNLNHDAMYWYRQDPGQGLRLIYYSQIVNDFQKGDIAEGYSVSREKKESFPLTVTSAQKNPTAFYLCASSIYSTSNYGYTFGSGTRLTVV.

The V call is TRBV18, the J call TRBJ1-1, with TRBD1 matching over 7 bases. This CDR3 has 15 residues. CDR1 and CDR2 (germline): KGHSH, LQKENI. V was pared by 3 bases and J by 0 bases, with 4 bases of the junction left unmatched. The chain's CDR3 is CASSPTGFMNTEAFF. The DNA of the CDR3 is TGTGCCAGCTCACCGACAGGGTTCATGAACACTGAAGCTTTCTTT.

The chain joins TRBV7-9 to TRBJ2-6, with a weak D call TRBD1 (6 bases). The ends were cut back, 5 bases at V and 0 bases at J, with 17 bases in the middle. This CDR3 contains 18 residues. Germline CDR1 and CDR2: SEHNR and FQNEAQ (reference sequence). CDR3 DNA: TGTGCCAGCAGCCGAAGGGACATACAACTCTCTGGGGCCAACGTCCTGACTTTC. This encodes CASSRRDIQLSGANVLTF.

V and J are TRBV29-1 and TRBJ1-1, with 9 positions matching TRBD1. V lost 6 bases, J lost 3 bases, and 5 bases stayed unmatched. Per germline, CDR1 SQVTM and CDR2 ANQGSEA. CDR3 size: 13 residues. Here the CDR3 DNA reads TGCAGCGTAATACAGGGGGCCGACACTGAAGCTTTCTTT. This encodes CSVIQGADTEAFF.

The rearrangement uses TRBV7-2 and TRBJ2-7, with D perhaps TRBD2 (5 bases). Germline CDR1 is SGHTA and CDR2 is FQGNSA. The CDR3 is 13 amino acids. The ends were cut back, 1 base at V and 4 bases at J, with 8 bases in the middle. CDR3 loop: CASSLERLYEQYF. CDR3 coding DNA: TGTGCCAGCAGCTTAGAGCGGTTGTACGAGCAGTACTTC.

This clone has only a few counts. The chain couples TRBV6-6 to TRBJ1-5; 10 bases map to TRBD1. With V trimmed by 4 bases and J by 6 bases, 6 bases remained unmatched. Germline V CDR1 and CDR2: MNHNY, SVGAGI (reference sequence). The CDR3 is made up of 15 amino acids. As DNA, the CDR3 is TGTGCCAGCAGTTCGCGACAGGGGGCAATTCAGCCCCAGCATTTT. It is translated as CASSSRQGAIQPQHF.

The chain carries TRBV5-6 and TRBJ2-1, with 8 bases that match TRBD2. This CDR3 spans 14 amino acids. Trimming at V came to 4 bases and at J to 5 bases, leaving 5 bases not matched to a gene. Germline assignment: CDR1 SGHDT and CDR2 YYEEEE. This CDR3 is CASSQGLGHNEQFF. The CDR3 DNA sequence: TGTGCCAGCAGCCAGGGACTAGGGCACAATGAGCAGTTCTTC.

The chain uses TRBV15 and TRBJ1-2, with D possibly being TRBD1 (6 bases). V lost 5 bases and J lost 0, with 7 bases in between. There are 13 residues in the CDR3. Germline V gives CDR1 LNHNV, CDR2 YYDKDF (reference sequence). Written as DNA, the CDR3 is TGTGCCACCAGCCGGGACACTAACTATGGCTACACCTTC. Its translation is CATSRDTNYGYTF.

The genes are TRBV29-1 and TRBJ1-2; D not certain. V dropped 1 base and J dropped 6 bases, with 12 bases sitting between them. The germline V gene has CDR1 SQVTM and CDR2 ANQGSEA. CDR3 length equals 13 residues. DNA for the CDR3: TGCAGCGTTGAAGGCCGTCTCGGTGATGGCTACACCTTC. Its protein is CSVEGRLGDGYTF.

This chain joins TRBV29-1 and TRBJ2-1; 13 bases are shared with TRBD2. This CDR3 contains 17 residues. Germline trimming cut 3 bases from V and 7 bases from J; bases unmatched to any gene: 12. The germline V gene encodes CDR1 SQVTM and CDR2 ANQGSEA. The CDR3 DNA sequence: TGCAGCGTTGAGGGCGGGACTAGCGGGACTAGTTGGAATGAGCAGTTCTTC. Translation gives CSVEGGTSGTSWNEQFF.

This clone has just one count. The chain is built from TRBV19 and TRBJ1-2; 9 bases align to TRBD1. Per germline, CDR1 LNHDA and CDR2 SQIVND (reference sequence). The junction had 14 bases not matched to a gene; V was cut back by 1 base and J by 5 bases. The CDR3 contains 18 residues. CDR3 in DNA: TGTGCCAGTAGTATAGGAGGTCCCCGACAGGGGGTAGTATATGGCTACACCTTC. Amino acid sequence: CASSIGGPRQGVVYGYTF.

The chain links TRBV25-1 to TRBJ2-3, with a weak D call TRBD2 (5 bases). V gave up 3 bases and J gave up 2 bases, with 15 bases separating them. This CDR3 region has 16 residues. Germline loops: CDR1 MGHDK, CDR2 SYGVNS. The CDR3 reads CASSETQRFYTDTQYF. The CDR3 nucleotides are TGTGCCAGCAGTGAGACCCAGCGGTTCTACACAGATACGCAGTATTTT.

The gene calls are TRBV14 and TRBJ2-5; unclear D gene. V was clipped by 1 base and J by 4 bases, with 4 bases between them. Germline CDR1 SGHDN, CDR2 FVKESK. The CDR3 loop spans 12 amino acids. The CDR3 region has the DNA TGTGCCAGCAGCCAAGTCGGAGAGACCCAGTACTTC. Its translation is CASSQVGETQYF. The whole variable domain, remainder taken from reference TRBV14 and TRBJ2-5, is EAGVTQFPSHSVIEKGQTVTLRCDPISGHDNLYWYRRVMGKEIKFLLHFVKESKQDESGMPNNRFLAERTGGTYSTLKVQPAELEDSGVYFCASSQVGETQYFGPGTRLLVL.

This sequence joins TRBV6-6 and TRBJ1-2; the D gene is possibly TRBD1 (5 bases). The germline CDR1 and CDR2 sequences are MNHNY and SVGAGI (reference sequence). The V and J ends lost 5 bases and 7 bases respectively, with 14 bases between them. The CDR3 loop spans 13 amino acids. The CDR3 DNA reads TGTGCCAGCAGTCACCGGGACTCCGGTGGCTACACCTTC. Amino acids: CASSHRDSGGYTF.

The V and J genes are TRBV5-4 and TRBJ2-7, with D possibly being TRBD1 (6 bases). CDR1 and CDR2 (germline): SGHNT, YYREEE (reference sequence). V lost 2 bases, J lost 7 bases, and 10 bases lay in between. This CDR3 contains 12 residues. The CDR3 spells CASSLDRLEQYF. In DNA form, the CDR3 reads TGTGCCAGCAGCTTAGACAGGCTTGAGCAGTACTTC.

The chain joins TRBV9 to TRBJ1-1, with 8 bases that match TRBD1. CDR1 and CDR2 (germline): SGDLS, YYNGEE. V lost 2 bases, J lost 0 bases, and 3 bases stayed unmatched. CDR3 length: 15 amino acids. The CDR3 bases are TGTGCCAGCAGCGTGGGACAGGACCTGAACACTGAAGCTTTCTTT. Amino acids: CASSVGQDLNTEAFF.

Regarding this clone: Other DNA variants within this sample encode the same CDR3. The rearrangement joins TRBV5-1 to TRBJ2-3, with TRBD1 matching 9 bases. The CDR3 runs 14 residues. Looked up from germline, CDR1 is SGHRS and CDR2 is YFSETQ. V was pared by 4 bases and J by 3 bases, with 3 bases of the junction left unmatched. The CDR3 DNA is TGCGCCAGCAGCCCGGGACAGGGAACAGATACGCAGTATTTT. This sequence encodes CASSPGQGTDTQYF.